The TCR beta chain under discussion was sequenced for a study of beta chain features in type 1 diabetes (dated by TCRdb to between 2018 and 2020). Study-wide context: No differences in mean age, gender distribution, total cell number or subset yield were found between patients and healthy donors. A total of 100 million to 140 million sorted cells were examined across all samples, and the number of cells per subset was strongly correlated with RNA yield. In the study, recently diagnosed type 1 diabetes patients and matched healthy donors were compared on the TCRB repertoires of their sorted circulating CD4+ T cell subsets. Regulatory and stem cell-like memory subsets were isolated from only 8 patients and about eight healthy donors, whereas naive and central memory subsets came from all 28 donors. The paper's findings and limits, for the study overall: A moderate but significant shortening of TCRB CDR3 length was observed in type 1 diabetes patients in all four CD4+ subsets. Shorter templates might be favored by PCR, yet because patient and control samples were amplified and corrected together, any such skew would affect both groups equally. Naive, central memory and regulatory TCRB repertoires appeared more similar among patients than among healthy donors. Sequencing cDNA rather than genomic DNA could over-represent highly expressing activated cells, although activation and CD3 levels did not differ between groups. At VDJ recombination sites, patients with type 1 diabetes made fewer insertions and deleted more nucleotides, a pattern implying thymic rearrangement abnormalities. Only small numbers of individuals were included in the HLA sub-analyses, which left unresolved whether HLA type had any influence on TCRB rearrangement.

On this clone: Which antigen it targets is not known. No qualities accompany the bases; no much larger clone lies one base away.

A single peripheral blood draw of around 100 mL on average was collected from each donor into heparinised tubes. Naive, central memory, regulatory and stem cell-like memory CD4+ T cells were sorted on a BD FACSAria II using a panel including CD45RO, CCR7, CD25, CD127, CD95 and CD27. Every sorted population had a purity above 95%. PBMCs were separated immediately by Lymphoprep density gradient centrifugation and were stained directly, without being cultured. To minimize batch effects, samples were stained and sorted in pairs, one healthy donor with one patient per experiment. Inclusive of the bounding cysteine and phenylalanine, the CDR3 is 19 residues long. Just CDR3 DNA is preserved here, 57 bases in frame from base 1. Trimming costs V 5 bases and J 4 bases, and their ends lie 30 bases apart. The germline V gene (reference sequence) supplies CDR1 GTSNPN and CDR2 SVGIG. The High Capacity cDNA Reverse Transcription Kit was used to reverse transcribe all of the isolated RNA, meaning that expressed TCRB transcripts were what got sequenced. Deep immunoSEQ sequencing was applied to naive, central memory and regulatory T cell samples, giving an average of about 3.6 million total reads per sample. Sorted cells were lysed in RLT buffer and RNA was extracted with DNase-treated RNeasy Micro or Mini kits, depending on cell number. To prevent cross-contamination, each cell subset was processed individually, whereas patient and healthy donor samples were processed jointly. TCRB sequences were amplified from cDNA with the immunoSEQ multiplex PCR, producing 87-bp fragments spanning the CDR3 region. Sequencing of the amplicons was performed on the Illumina HiSeq platform. Per the source publication's procedure: PCR bias was corrected computationally using synthetic template baselines, and reads within Hamming distance 2 were collapsed, with unmergeable singletons discarded. Reads were aligned against IMGT to assign V, D and J genes, CDR3 length and insertions or deletions at six rearrangement sites. Within each subset, clonotype counts were normalized to the number of sorted cells before true diversity and Gini coefficients were calculated with the tcR R package. Repertoire sharing was quantified using the overlap coefficient calculated on TCRB nucleotide sequences. Held by TCRdb, this immuneACCESS table contains in-frame sequences only and omits some clones. Under half of the omission traces to an unresolved V gene where checked; the cause of the rest is unknown. V, J and clone size are those of that table, while D and trimming were read from the DNA. The sample table holds 160,000 or so clones, of which approximately 8.8% were seen once. In total, the top ten clones hold around 0.7% of the sample.

This receptor was taken from a woman under 40 with type 1 diabetes. Sequenced input: central memory CD4+ T cells from blood. The rearrangement combines TRBV30 with TRBJ1-5; D gene: possibly TRBD1, on 5 matching bases. The nucleotide sequence is given as TGTGCCTGGCCCTTGTTTAAGTCGTTGGACAACAACGGGAATCAGCCCCAGCATTTT. It encodes CAWPLFKSLDNNGNQPQHF.